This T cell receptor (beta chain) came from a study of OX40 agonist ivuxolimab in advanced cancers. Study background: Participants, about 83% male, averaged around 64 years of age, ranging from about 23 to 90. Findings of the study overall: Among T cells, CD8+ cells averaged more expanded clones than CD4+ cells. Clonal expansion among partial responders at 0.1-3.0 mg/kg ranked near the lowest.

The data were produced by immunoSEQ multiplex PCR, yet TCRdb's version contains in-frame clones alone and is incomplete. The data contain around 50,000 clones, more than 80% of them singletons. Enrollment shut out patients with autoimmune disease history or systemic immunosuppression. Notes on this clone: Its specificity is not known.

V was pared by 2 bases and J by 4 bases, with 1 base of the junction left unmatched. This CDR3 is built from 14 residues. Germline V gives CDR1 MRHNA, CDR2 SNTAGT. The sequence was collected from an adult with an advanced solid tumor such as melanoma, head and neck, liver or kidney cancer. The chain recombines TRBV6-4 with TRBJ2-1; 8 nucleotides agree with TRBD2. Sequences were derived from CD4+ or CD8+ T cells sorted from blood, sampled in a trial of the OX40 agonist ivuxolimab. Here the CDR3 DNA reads TGTGCCAGCAGTGACGGGACTAGTTACAATGAGCAGTTCTTC. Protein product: CASSDGTSYNEQFF.